Below, 21 T cell receptor beta chains from the same sample are listed, as sequenced in a study of beta chain features in type 1 diabetes. Study-level results: There was a moderate but significant shortening of TCRB CDR3s in all four CD4+ subsets of Type 1 diabetes patients.

Expressed TCRB transcripts were sequenced because the isolated RNA had all been reverse transcribed beforehand. The assay was immunoSEQ multiplex PCR, and TCRdb's table has in-frame clones only and misses some. The data hold roughly 340,000 clones, with 10% to 15% observed a single time. These TCRs' antigens remain unknown. The sample was naive CD4+ T cells from blood. The receptors stem from a woman aged 18-29 years with type 1 diabetes.

This chain connects TRBV6-5 to TRBJ1-6, with no clear D. Germline loops: CDR1 MNHEY, CDR2 SVGAGI. This CDR3 spans 14 amino acids. V lost 2 bases and J lost 14, with 16 bases in between. CDR3 nucleotide sequence: TGTGCCAGCAGTTACGACCCGAGGAGTGAAGCCCTCCACTTT. Its protein is CASSYDPRSEALHF.

The chain combines TRBV28 with TRBJ2-3; TRBD2 agrees at 13 bases. V gave up 7 bases and J gave up 7 bases; unmatched junction bases: 11. Germline V CDR1 and CDR2: MDHEN, SYDVKM. The CDR3 covers 16 residues. The CDR3 protein is CASTAQGLAGSNTQYF. The DNA of the CDR3 is TGTGCCAGCACCGCCCAGGGACTAGCGGGATCGAATACGCAGTATTTT.

The sample holds a few counts of this clone. The V and J genes are TRBV6-8 and TRBJ2-2, with D possibly being TRBD1 (5 bases). Germline CDR1 is MNHGY and CDR2 is SAAAGT. The CDR3 extends over 13 amino acids. Trimming shortened V by 4 bases and J by 5 bases, and 8 bases separated the two germline ends. The CDR3 region is CASSSGWTGELFF. The CDR3 bases are TGTGCCAGCAGTTCAGGGTGGACCGGGGAGCTGTTTTTT.

This clone was detected only a few times. This chain joins TRBV7-9 and TRBJ1-1, with 8 bases that match TRBD1. The CDR3 spans 15 residues. Losses at the gene ends were 2 bases for V and 1 base for J; bases not matched to a gene: 3. Germline V lookup: CDR1 SEHNR, CDR2 FQNEAQ (reference sequence). The CDR3 sequence is CASSLIQGGNTEAFF. The CDR3, as DNA: TGTGCCAGCAGCTTAATACAGGGGGGGAACACTGAAGCTTTCTTT.

The table lists this clone with a few counts. The V gene is TRBV10-3, the J gene TRBJ1-1; D is uncertain. Germline assignment: CDR1 ENHRY and CDR2 SYGVKD. Trimming stripped 0 bases from V and 4 bases from J, with 9 bases between. CDR3 size: 14 residues. CDR3 sequence (DNA): TGTGCCATCAGTGAGTCGAGCCAGCGCACTGAAGCTTTCTTT. Its translation is CAISESSQRTEAFF.

This clone was counted a few times. V and J are TRBV2 and TRBJ1-6; maybe TRBD1 (5 bases). The CDR3 consists of 14 residues. Between the trimmed V and J ends, which lost 2 bases and 9 bases, there was a span of 11 bases. Germline V lookup: CDR1 SNHLY, CDR2 FYNNEI. CDR3 in amino acids: CASSEQGSGSPLHF. The CDR3 DNA is TGTGCCAGCAGTGAACAGGGCTCGGGTTCACCCCTCCACTTT.

The genes are TRBV27 and TRBJ2-5, with D maybe TRBD2 (7 bases). The CDR3 consists of 14 residues. Looked up from germline, CDR1 is MNHEY and CDR2 is SMNVEV (reference sequence). Trimming shortened V by 2 bases and J by 4 bases, and 11 bases separated the two germline ends. The CDR3 protein is CASSLRGALETQYF. In DNA, the CDR3 is TGTGCCAGCAGTTTACGGGGGGCCTTAGAGACCCAGTACTTC.

The rearrangement joins TRBV27 to TRBJ2-5; 12 bases line up with TRBD2. The length of the CDR3 is 17 residues. Germline CDR1 reads MNHEY; CDR2 reads SMNVEV (reference sequence). V was pared by 4 bases and J by 5 bases, with 11 bases of the junction left unmatched. CDR3 coding DNA: TGTGCCAGCAGTTCGCGAGCTAGCGGGAGGGCGAGGGAGACCCAGTACTTC. It codes for CASSSRASGRARETQYF.

The V call is TRBV6-5, the J call TRBJ2-3; maybe TRBD2 (6 bases). V lost 7 bases, J lost 9 bases, and 20 bases lay in between. The CDR3 spans 14 residues. Per germline, CDR1 MNHEY and CDR2 SVGAGI. This CDR3 is CASTPRALAQTQYF. DNA of the CDR3: TGTGCCAGCACCCCTAGAGCTCTAGCGCAGACGCAGTATTTT.

This clone was detected only a few times. The gene calls are TRBV5-6 and TRBJ2-1; D ambiguous. Germline V gene lookup returns CDR1 SGHDT and CDR2 YYEEEE. Deletions cut 4 bases from V and 5 bases from J, with 13 bases between. The CDR3 runs 14 residues. CDR3 sequence: CASSIGIVHNEQFF. CDR3 DNA sequence: TGTGCCAGCAGCATCGGTATTGTCCACAATGAGCAGTTCTTC.

This clone was seen more than once but under ten times. The CDR3 DNA reads TGTGCCAGCAGCCCACGACTAGTACGCAATGAGCAGTTCTTC. This codes for CASSPRLVRNEQFF. This rearrangement joins TRBV7-9 to TRBJ2-1; TRBD2 is a possible D gene (6 bases). Germline CDR1 reads SEHNR; CDR2 reads FQNEAQ (reference sequence). The CDR3 has 14 residues. V was cut by 5 bases and J by 6 bases, with 14 bases left in between.

This clone was picked up a small number of times. The chain has TRBV30 and TRBJ2-2, with D perhaps TRBD2 (5 bases). Trimming cost V 5 bases and J 0 bases, with 10 bases left between them. Germline V gene data show CDR1 as GTSNPN and CDR2 as SVGIG (reference sequence). CDR3 length: 14 residues. CDR3 region: CAWEGPTNTGELFF. The DNA for the CDR3 is TGTGCCTGGGAGGGCCCTACGAACACCGGGGAGCTGTTTTTT. Complete variable domain (other parts from reference TRBV30 and TRBJ2-2): SQTIHQWPATLVQPVGSPLSLECTVEGTSNPNLYWYRQAAGRGLQLLFYSVGIGQISSEVPQNLSASRPQDRQFILSSKKLLLSDSGFYLCAWEGPTNTGELFFGEGSRLTVL.

This clone was detected only a few times. The chain couples TRBV7-2 to TRBJ2-7, with D possibly TRBD1 on 6 matching bases. CDR1 is SGHTA and CDR2 is FQGNSA in the germline V gene. CDR3 length equals 12 residues. Between the trimmed V and J ends, which lost 3 bases and 4 bases, there was a span of 7 bases. This chain's CDR3 is CASSFDRYEQYF. As DNA, the CDR3 is TGTGCCAGCAGCTTCGACAGGTACGAGCAGTACTTC.

This clone has only a few counts. The gene calls are TRBV11-3 and TRBJ2-7; TRBD1 is a possible D gene (6 bases). Looked up from germline, CDR1 is SGHNT and CDR2 is YENEEA. V lost 0 bases and J 2 bases, leaving 17 bases between the germline ends. This CDR3 region has 17 residues. In DNA form, the CDR3 reads TGTGCCAGCAGCTTAGATTTCCGACAGGCCCATACCTACGAGCAGTACTTC. Translated, it gives CASSLDFRQAHTYEQYF.

This sequence joins TRBV6-4 and TRBJ1-2, with D possibly matching TRBD1 (6 bases). Trimming took off 6 bases at V and 4 bases at J, with 18 bases between the two ends. This CDR3 is 15 amino acids long. Germline assignment: CDR1 MRHNA and CDR2 SNTAGT. CDR3 nucleotides: TGTGCCAGCAGCCCAGGCGGGGGGCTAGGCTATGGCTACACCTTC. Protein product: CASSPGGGLGYGYTF.

This clone appeared a few times. The chain joins TRBV29-1 to TRBJ2-3; D is ambiguous. Germline lookup yields CDR1 SQVTM and CDR2 ANQGSEA. This CDR3 comprises 13 residues. V was trimmed by 3 bases and J by 0 bases, leaving 7 bases between them. The CDR3 bases are TGCAGCGTTGAGTGGAGAAGCACAGATACGCAGTATTTT. This translates into CSVEWRSTDTQYF.

V gene TRBV30 combines with J gene TRBJ2-1; 7 nucleotides match TRBD1. The germline V gene encodes CDR1 GTSNPN and CDR2 SVGIG (reference sequence). Trimming removed 1 base from V and 7 bases from J; junction bases left unmatched: 4. This CDR3 contains 13 residues. CDR3 in DNA: TGTGCCTGGAGTGGAGGCAGGGGGAATGAGCAGTTCTTC. Its protein product is CAWSGGRGNEQFF.

The rearrangement joins TRBV7-8 to TRBJ2-3; D is perhaps TRBD2 (7 bases). Trimming took 0 bases from V and 4 from J, leaving 11 bases between them. The CDR3 spans 15 residues. Germline V gene lookup returns CDR1 SGHVS and CDR2 FQNEAQ. CDR3 amino acids: CASSLAGGGADTQYF. As DNA, the CDR3 is TGTGCCAGCAGCTTAGCGGGCGGGGGCGCAGATACGCAGTATTTT.

The V gene is TRBV28, the J gene TRBJ2-7, with TRBD1 as a possible D gene (6 bases). There are 13 residues in the CDR3. The V gene's germline CDR1 is MDHEN and CDR2 SYDVKM. V was trimmed by 5 bases and J by 3 bases, leaving 11 bases between them. The CDR3 nucleotides read TGTGCCAGCAGTAGTCAGGGGATCTACGAGCAGTACTTC. This translates into CASSSQGIYEQYF.

This clone appeared a few times. The chain links TRBV7-9 to TRBJ2-7; 12 bases match TRBD2. CDR1 is SEHNR and CDR2 is FQNEAQ in the germline V gene (reference sequence). Trimming took 5 bases from V and 6 from J; bases not matched to a gene: 5. CDR3 length: 14 amino acids. The CDR3: CASSPGLAGTEQYF. CDR3 bases: TGTGCCAGCAGCCCCGGACTAGCGGGAACCGAGCAGTACTTC.

This clone was seen only a few times. The CDR3 region is CASSPRQLTNEKLFF. In DNA form, the CDR3 reads TGTGCCAGCAGTCCCCGACAGCTAACTAATGAAAAACTGTTTTTT. The chain employs TRBV27 and TRBJ1-4; maybe TRBD1 (5 bases). The V gene's germline CDR1 is MNHEY and CDR2 SMNVEV (reference sequence). Trimming pared 5 bases from V and 1 base from J, leaving 11 bases between. The CDR3 length is 15 residues.